This T cell receptor beta chain came from a study of T cell repertoires in cytomegalovirus infection. Study-level findings and limits: Cumulative frequency (of public TCR beta family members) identified carriers of CMV plus the relevant HLA.

Concerning this clonotype: Its antigen is unknown.

In TCRdb, the reads were re-called with MiXCR into one record per CDR3 protein. The table lists a few hundred thousand distinct CDR3 sequences, more than 20% of them singletons. The TCR was taken from a human donor in good health (CMV status not recorded). Some clones in this sample may be carry-over from other donors' samples. Sequenced input: PBMCs.

The CDR3 spells CASSLGGAGAQETQYF. Here the CDR3 DNA reads TGTGCCAGCAGCTTAGGGGGGGCGGGGGCACAAGAGACCCAGTACTTC. The rearrangement links TRBV7-2 to TRBJ2-5; perhaps TRBD2 as D (7 bases). Trimming removed 1 base from V and 2 bases from J, with 14 bases in between. CDR1 is SGHTA and CDR2 is FQGNSA in the germline V gene. The CDR3 is 16 amino acids.